One TCR beta chain is described in this entry. The antigen it recognizes is unknown. Qualities for individual bases were not recorded, and no much larger clone is one base off. This entry belongs to a study of CD8+ T cells in alopecia areata (dated by TCRdb to about 2018). For the study in its entirety: To study T cell clonal expansion in alopecia areata, the researchers applied high-throughput TCRbeta sequencing to both the C3H/HeJ mouse model and human patients. TCRbeta CDR3 regions were amplified by immunoSEQ multiplex PCR with 35 Vbeta forward and 13 Jbeta reverse primers. RNA came from the PAXgene miRNA kit for fixed scalp, the miRNeasy kit for PBMCs, and the RNeasy kit for mouse skin. Clonality in the scalp was compared among normal scalp (n=4), patchy alopecia areata scalp (n=8), and alopecia totalis/universalis scalp (n=8). In humans, TCRbeta sequencing was performed on scalp tissue and on sorted CD4+ and CD8+ peripheral blood T cells from healthy controls and from patients with patchy or totalis/universalis alopecia areata.

PBMCs were separated by density centrifugation and stained for CD3, CD4 and CD8, after which CD4+ and CD8+ T cells were sorted on a FACSAria. Scalp biopsies and blood samples were provided by unaffected controls. On the study overall, not on this receptor specifically: Unlike mouse skin, which is dominated by gammadelta T cells, normal human skin has resident alphabeta T cells that are also sequenced, and this complicates analysis of the scalp TCR repertoire. Shared TCR sequences between patients were less evident than in mice, which may be partly attributable to HLA diversity in the patient population. Compared with normal scalp, lesional scalp, particularly in alopecia totalis/universalis, had higher clonality and more expanded CD8+ clones, which suggests antigenic drive.

The CDR3 runs 13 amino acids, cysteine and phenylalanine included. Of the read, only the CDR3 DNA is kept; its 39 bases are in frame from base 1. The germline V gene yields SGHRS for CDR1 and YFSETQ for CDR2. V gives up 0 bases and J gives up 2 bases, and the segment between their germline ends measures 5 bases. Library preparation used the immunoSEQ multiplex PCR assay. RNA was extracted from all samples and reverse transcribed into cDNA as template for TCR sequencing. SuperScript III was used for first-strand cDNA synthesis, primed with a 2:1 mix of oligo-dT and random hexamers. Amplification bias was assessed with a synthetic immune receptor repertoire, and residual bias was removed computationally. Concerning the study's data processing: Raw reads were preprocessed to remove errors, and CDR3 was defined according to IMGT conventions as the region from the conserved cysteine to phenylalanine. To get clonality, Shannon entropy was normalized by log2 of the number of productive unique TCRs and the result was subtracted from 1. Whether each scalp clone was CD4 or CD8 was inferred by checking scalp TCRbeta sequences against the CD4 and CD8 repertoires from sorted blood. TCRdb carries this immuneACCESS record with in-frame sequences only. Its versions omit some clonotypes, under half of them owing to an unresolved V gene in the studies checked, with the rest unexplained. D and trimming come from the DNA, and the V and J calls and clone size come from that table. In this sample the table shows 150,000 or so clones, about 60% of which occur a single time. More than 4.5% of the sample is taken by the ten largest.

In this chain, TRBV5-1 is recombined with TRBJ1-2; no D segment can be confidently identified. Specimen: CD4+ T cells sorted from blood. This TCR was sampled from a human donor in good health. Here the CDR3 is given as CASSLEDNYGYTF. The nucleotide sequence reads TGCGCCAGCAGCTTGGAGGACAACTATGGCTACACCTTC. Joined to the reference TRBV5-1 and TRBJ1-2 proteins, this CDR3 gives the full variable domain: KAGVTQTPRYLIKTRGQQVTLSCSPISGHRSVSWYQQTPGQGLQFLFEYFSETQRNKGNFPGRFSGRQFSNSRSEMNVSTLELGDSALYLCASSLEDNYGYTFGSGTRLTVV.